The 10 T cell receptor beta chains listed next were all sequenced from one sample in a study of shared clonotypes between healthy human individuals. Here immunoSEQ multiplex PCR was the method, and the copy in TCRdb shows in-frame clones only, minus some. The sample consists of about 460,000 clones, around 77% of them appearing once. The sample taken for sequencing was PBMCs. The source of these receptors is a middle-aged woman in good health. Some clones in this sample may be carry-over from other donors' samples.

The chain couples TRBV13 to TRBJ2-1, with D maybe TRBD2 (5 bases). V lost 1 base and J lost 10, with 8 bases in between. This CDR3 is built from 12 residues. Germline V gene data show CDR1 as PRHDT and CDR2 as FYEKMQ (reference sequence). CDR3 in amino acids: CASSLASREQFF. In nucleotides, the CDR3 is TGTGCCAGCAGCTTAGCTAGCAGGGAGCAGTTCTTC.

The gene calls are TRBV9 and TRBJ2-2; the D is unclear. V was trimmed by 0 bases and J by 6 bases, leaving 6 bases between them. The CDR3 runs 13 residues. Germline-derived CDR1 and CDR2 are SGDLS and YYNGEE. CDR3 coding DNA: TGTGCCAGCAGCGTAGGTATCCCCGGGGAGCTGTTTTTT. This sequence encodes CASSVGIPGELFF.

The rearrangement links TRBV28 to TRBJ2-3, with TRBD1 matching 9 bases. The CDR3 length is 16 residues. Per the germline V gene, CDR1 is MDHEN and CDR2 is SYDVKM. The J segment lost 0 bases and the V segment lost 7 bases, leaving 8 bases of the junction unmatched. In DNA, the CDR3 is TGTGCCAGCAATTTGGGGACAGGGAGAAGCACAGATACGCAGTATTTT. This codes for CASNLGTGRSTDTQYF.

This chain links TRBV2 with TRBJ2-7; the D call may be TRBD1 or TRBD2 (6 bases each). Trimming took 5 bases from V and 3 from J, leaving 14 bases between them. This CDR3 is built from 14 residues. Germline V gene sequence: CDR1 SNHLY, CDR2 FYNNEI. DNA for the CDR3: TGTGCCAGCAGTAAAGACGGGGGCGTCTACGAGCAGTACTTC. It is translated as CASSKDGGVYEQYF.

This chain joins TRBV29-1 and TRBJ2-5; TRBD2 agrees at 9 bases. J gave up 3 bases and V 7 bases, and 3 bases lay outside the gene matches. This CDR3 spans 12 amino acids. The germline V gene has CDR1 SQVTM and CDR2 ANQGSEA. DNA for the CDR3: TGCAGCGCTAGACTAGCGGAAGAGACCCAGTACTTC. This gives the protein CSARLAEETQYF.

The V and J genes are TRBV6-5 and TRBJ1-1, with D possibly matching TRBD1 (6 bases). The CDR3 has 15 residues. The V and J ends lost 9 bases and 6 bases respectively, with 23 bases between them. Looked up from germline, CDR1 is MNHEY and CDR2 is SVGAGI. CDR3 sequence reads: CASNTGTPPGSEAFF. CDR3 bases: TGTGCCAGTAATACAGGGACACCGCCCGGCTCTGAAGCTTTCTTT.

This clone was counted a few times. The rearrangement joins TRBV7-9 to TRBJ2-3, with unresolved D. CDR3 length: 16 amino acids. From germline, CDR1 is SEHNR and CDR2 FQNEAQ (reference sequence). Trimming shortened V by 1 base and J by 3 bases, and 14 bases separated the two germline ends. DNA of the CDR3: TGTGCCAGCAGCTTAGAGGCAGTTGATCCGACAGATACGCAGTATTTT. Its protein is CASSLEAVDPTDTQYF. The whole variable domain, remainder taken from reference TRBV7-9 and TRBJ2-3, is DTGVSQNPRHKITKRGQNVTFRCDPISEHNRLYWYRQTLGQGPEFLTYFQNEAQLEKSRLLSDRFSAERPKGSFSTLEIQRTEQGDSAMYLCASSLEAVDPTDTQYFGPGTRLTVL.

V usage is TRBV2 and J usage is TRBJ2-3; TRBD1 agrees at 8 bases. This CDR3 has 14 amino acids. Germline-derived CDR1 and CDR2 are SNHLY and FYNNEI. Unmatched junction bases numbered 6, after V lost 5 bases and J lost 5 bases. The CDR3 loop is CASSRQGLGDTQYF. The CDR3 DNA reads as TGTGCCAGCAGTCGACAGGGGCTGGGAGATACGCAGTATTTT. Looking up the rest from reference TRBV2 and TRBJ2-3 gives the full variable domain: EPEVTQTPSHQVTQMGQEVILRCVPISNHLYFYWYRQILGQKVEFLVSFYNNEISEKSEIFDDQFSVERPDGSNFTLKIRSTKLEDSAMYFCASSRQGLGDTQYFGPGTRLTVL.

This clone was observed once. The chain employs TRBV5-1 and TRBJ2-3; tentatively, D is TRBD2 (5 bases). CDR1 and CDR2 (germline): SGHRS, YFSETQ. With 0 bases removed from V and 0 bases from J, the gap between germline ends came to 17 bases. This CDR3 is built from 18 residues. DNA for the CDR3: TGCGCCAGCAGCTTGGATCCCTTGGAGGCGGCTAGCACAGATACGCAGTATTTT. Its protein is CASSLDPLEAASTDTQYF.

The rearrangement uses TRBV27 and TRBJ2-3; no definite D call. The germline CDR1 and CDR2 sequences are MNHEY and SMNVEV (reference sequence). The CDR3 has 12 amino acids. V lost 3 bases and J lost 5, with 6 bases in between. The CDR3 nucleotides read TGTGCCAGCAGTTTGGGTGGAGATACGCAGTATTTT. Translated: CASSLGGDTQYF.